This T cell receptor (beta chain) comes out of a study of cytomegalovirus exposure and HLA in healthy donors. Whole-study findings and limits: Later findings reportedly placed an Asian-associated ancestry cluster below the approximately 630-donor mean for N-insertions. Previously analyzed data showed that most TCR beta V segments were productive at a frequency of about 87% or about 30%.

Germline V gives CDR1 SQVTM, CDR2 ANQGSEA. Trimming took off 2 bases at V and 6 bases at J, with 18 bases between the two ends. The CDR3 length is 15 residues. Comment on this clone: Its antigen is still unknown.

At collection, donors were nominally healthy, but unrecorded immune exposures were probable. PCR employed 60 Vbeta and 13 Jbeta primers. In the original workflow: Around 80 million unique TCR beta chains, about 11 million of them shared, were counted by a later analysis. Measured with immunoSEQ multiplex PCR; TCRdb has only the in-frame clones, and not every one. Clone size and V and J calls were adopted from that table, with D and trimming inferred from the DNA. The data contain some 97,000 clones, 76% of them singletons. Sample: PBMCs. The TCR originated in a woman aged 50 to 65 in good health and CMV-seropositive. This chain uses TRBV29-1 with TRBJ2-3, with D maybe TRBD2 (7 bases). The CDR3 reads CSVEPRGGSGDTQYF. The CDR3 DNA follows: TGCAGCGTTGAACCCAGGGGCGGGAGCGGTGATACGCAGTATTTT.